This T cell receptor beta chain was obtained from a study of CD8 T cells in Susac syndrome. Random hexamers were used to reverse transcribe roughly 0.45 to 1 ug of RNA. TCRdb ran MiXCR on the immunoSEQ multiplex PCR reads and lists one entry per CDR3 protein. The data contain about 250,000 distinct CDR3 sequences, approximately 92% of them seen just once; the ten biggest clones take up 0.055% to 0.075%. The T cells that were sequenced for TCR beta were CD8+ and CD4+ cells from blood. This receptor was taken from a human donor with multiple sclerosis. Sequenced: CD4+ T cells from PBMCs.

The DNA of the CDR3 is TGTGCCAGCAGTCGGACTAGCGGGGGGTCCACCTACAATGAGCAGTTCTTC. Translated: CASSRTSGGSTYNEQFF. The chain employs TRBV3-1 and TRBJ2-1; 14 nucleotides match TRBD2. The V gene's germline CDR1 is LGHDT and CDR2 YNNKEL (reference sequence). CDR3 length equals 17 residues. V shed 6 bases, J shed 2 bases, and the junction held 6 bases outside the gene matches.